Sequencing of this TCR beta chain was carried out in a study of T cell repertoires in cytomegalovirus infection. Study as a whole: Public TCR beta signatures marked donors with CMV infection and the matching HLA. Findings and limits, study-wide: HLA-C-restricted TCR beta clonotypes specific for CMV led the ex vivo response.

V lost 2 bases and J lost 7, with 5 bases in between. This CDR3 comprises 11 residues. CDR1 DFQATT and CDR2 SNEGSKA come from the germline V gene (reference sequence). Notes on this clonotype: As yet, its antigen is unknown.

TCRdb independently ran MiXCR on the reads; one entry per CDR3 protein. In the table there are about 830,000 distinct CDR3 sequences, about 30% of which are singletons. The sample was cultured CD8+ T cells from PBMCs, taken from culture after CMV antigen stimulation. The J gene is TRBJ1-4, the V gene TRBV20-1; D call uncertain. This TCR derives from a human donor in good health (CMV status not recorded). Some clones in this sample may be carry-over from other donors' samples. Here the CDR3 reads CSARLGEKLFF. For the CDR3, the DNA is TGCAGTGCTAGACTTGGTGAAAAACTGTTTTTT.